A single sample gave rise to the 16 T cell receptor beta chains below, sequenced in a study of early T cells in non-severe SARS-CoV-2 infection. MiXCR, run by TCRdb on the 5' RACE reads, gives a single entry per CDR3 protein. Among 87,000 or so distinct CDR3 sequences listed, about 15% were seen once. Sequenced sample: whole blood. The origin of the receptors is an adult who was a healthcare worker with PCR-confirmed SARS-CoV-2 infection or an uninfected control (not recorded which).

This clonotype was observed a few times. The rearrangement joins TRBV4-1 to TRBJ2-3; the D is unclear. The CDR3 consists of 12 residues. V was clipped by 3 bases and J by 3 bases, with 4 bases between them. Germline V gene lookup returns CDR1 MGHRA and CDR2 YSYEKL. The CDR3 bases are TGCGCCAGCAGCCACGTGACAGATACGCAGTATTTT. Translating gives CASSHVTDTQYF.

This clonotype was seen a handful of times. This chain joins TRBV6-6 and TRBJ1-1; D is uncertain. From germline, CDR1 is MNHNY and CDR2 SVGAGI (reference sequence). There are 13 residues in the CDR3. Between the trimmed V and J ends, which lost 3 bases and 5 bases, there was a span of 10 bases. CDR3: CASSYSGPTEAFF. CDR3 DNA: TGTGCCAGCAGTTATAGCGGGCCTACTGAAGCTTTCTTT.

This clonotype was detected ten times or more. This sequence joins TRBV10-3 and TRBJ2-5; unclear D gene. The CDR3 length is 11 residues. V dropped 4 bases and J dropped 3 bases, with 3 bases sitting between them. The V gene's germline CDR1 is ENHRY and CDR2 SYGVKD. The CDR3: CAISAEETQYF. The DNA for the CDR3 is TGTGCCATCAGTGCGGAAGAGACCCAGTACTTC.

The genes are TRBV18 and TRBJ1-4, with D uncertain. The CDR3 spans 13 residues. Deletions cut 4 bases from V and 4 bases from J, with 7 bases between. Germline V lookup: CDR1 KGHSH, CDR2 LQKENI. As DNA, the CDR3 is TGTGCCAGCTCACTTCAGGTTAATGAAAAACTGTTTTTT. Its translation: CASSLQVNEKLFF.

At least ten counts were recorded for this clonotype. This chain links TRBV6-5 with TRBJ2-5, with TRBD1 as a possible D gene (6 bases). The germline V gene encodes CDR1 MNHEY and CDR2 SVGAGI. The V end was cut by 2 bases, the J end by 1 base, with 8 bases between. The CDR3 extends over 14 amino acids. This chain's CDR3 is CASSYAGAQETQYF. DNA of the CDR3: TGTGCCAGCAGTTACGCAGGGGCCCAAGAGACCCAGTACTTC.

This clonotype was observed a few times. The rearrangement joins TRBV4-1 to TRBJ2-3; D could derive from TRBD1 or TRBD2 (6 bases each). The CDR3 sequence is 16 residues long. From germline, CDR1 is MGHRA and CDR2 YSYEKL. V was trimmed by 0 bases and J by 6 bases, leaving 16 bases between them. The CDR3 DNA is TGCGCCAGCAGCCAAGATCGGGCAGGGGAGGTGGATACGCAGTATTTT. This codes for CASSQDRAGEVDTQYF.

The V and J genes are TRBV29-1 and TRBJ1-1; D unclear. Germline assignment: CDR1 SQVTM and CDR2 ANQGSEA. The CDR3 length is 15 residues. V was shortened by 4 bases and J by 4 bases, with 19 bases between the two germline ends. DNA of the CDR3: TGCAGCGTTGCGAGAGGGAGGGTAGGGAGCACTGAAGCTTTCTTT. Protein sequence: CSVARGRVGSTEAFF.

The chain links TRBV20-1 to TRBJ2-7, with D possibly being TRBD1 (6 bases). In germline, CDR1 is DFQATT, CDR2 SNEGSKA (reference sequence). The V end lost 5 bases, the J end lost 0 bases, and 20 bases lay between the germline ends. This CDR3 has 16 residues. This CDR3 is CSAYKFGTTYSYEQYF. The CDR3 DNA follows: TGCAGTGCTTATAAGTTCGGGACAACCTACTCCTACGAGCAGTACTTC.

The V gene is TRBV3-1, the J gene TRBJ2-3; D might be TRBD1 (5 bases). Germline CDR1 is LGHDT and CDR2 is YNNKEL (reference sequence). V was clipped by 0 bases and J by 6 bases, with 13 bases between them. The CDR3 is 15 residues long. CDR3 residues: CASSQDWGRSDTQYF. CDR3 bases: TGTGCCAGCAGCCAAGATTGGGGCAGGTCGGATACGCAGTATTTT.

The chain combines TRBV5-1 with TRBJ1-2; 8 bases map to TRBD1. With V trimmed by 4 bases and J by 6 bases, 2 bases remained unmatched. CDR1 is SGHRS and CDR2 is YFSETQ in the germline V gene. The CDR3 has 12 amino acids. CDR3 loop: CASSLDRDGYTF. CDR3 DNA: TGCGCCAGCAGCCTGGACAGGGATGGCTACACCTTC.

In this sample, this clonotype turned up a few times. The CDR3 coding sequence is TGTGCCAGCACCAACCGGGTTTATGGCTACACCTTC. Translating it yields CASTNRVYGYTF. V is TRBV9 and J is TRBJ1-2; D unresolved. This CDR3 region has 12 residues. V was shortened by 6 bases and J by 5 bases, with 11 bases between the two germline ends. Germline CDR1 and CDR2: SGDLS and YYNGEE.

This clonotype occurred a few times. The CDR3 DNA is TGCGCCAGCAGCCCGGATACCTATGGCTACACCTTC. Protein sequence: CASSPDTYGYTF. V usage is TRBV4-1 and J usage is TRBJ1-2; the D is unclear. Trimming stripped 4 bases from V and 4 bases from J, with 7 bases between. CDR1 and CDR2 from the germline V gene are MGHRA and YSYEKL. The CDR3 is 12 amino acids.

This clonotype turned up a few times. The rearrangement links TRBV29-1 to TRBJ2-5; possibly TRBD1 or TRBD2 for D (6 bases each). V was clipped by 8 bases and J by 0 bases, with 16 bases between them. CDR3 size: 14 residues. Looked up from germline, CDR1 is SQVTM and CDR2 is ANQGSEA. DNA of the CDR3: TGCAGCTCCACTCCGGGGGCATACCAAGAGACCCAGTACTTC. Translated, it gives CSSTPGAYQETQYF.

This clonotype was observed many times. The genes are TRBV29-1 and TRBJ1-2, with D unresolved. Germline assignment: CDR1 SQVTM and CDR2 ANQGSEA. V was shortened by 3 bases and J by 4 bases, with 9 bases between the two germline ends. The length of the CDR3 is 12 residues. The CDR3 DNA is TGCAGCGTTGACCCCAACACCTATGGCTACACCTTC. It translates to CSVDPNTYGYTF. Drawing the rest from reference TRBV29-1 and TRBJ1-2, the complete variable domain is SAVISQKPSRDICQRGTSLTIQCQVDSQVTMMFWYRQQPGQSLTLIATANQGSEATYESGFVIDKFPISRPNLTFSTLTVSNMSPEDSSIYLCSVDPNTYGYTFGSGTRLTVV.

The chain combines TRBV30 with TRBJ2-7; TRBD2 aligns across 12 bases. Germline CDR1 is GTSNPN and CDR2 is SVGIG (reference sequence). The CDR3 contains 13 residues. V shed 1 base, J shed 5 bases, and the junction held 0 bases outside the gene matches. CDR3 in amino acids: CAWSGLAGDEQYF. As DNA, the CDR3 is TGTGCCTGGAGTGGACTAGCGGGGGACGAGCAGTACTTC.

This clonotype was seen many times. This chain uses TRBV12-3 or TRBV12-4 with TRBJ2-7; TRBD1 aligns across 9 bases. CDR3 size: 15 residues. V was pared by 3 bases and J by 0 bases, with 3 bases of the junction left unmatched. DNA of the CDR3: TGTGCCAGCAGTTTGAGACAGGGGGGCTCCTACGAGCAGTACTTC. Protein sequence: CASSLRQGGSYEQYF.